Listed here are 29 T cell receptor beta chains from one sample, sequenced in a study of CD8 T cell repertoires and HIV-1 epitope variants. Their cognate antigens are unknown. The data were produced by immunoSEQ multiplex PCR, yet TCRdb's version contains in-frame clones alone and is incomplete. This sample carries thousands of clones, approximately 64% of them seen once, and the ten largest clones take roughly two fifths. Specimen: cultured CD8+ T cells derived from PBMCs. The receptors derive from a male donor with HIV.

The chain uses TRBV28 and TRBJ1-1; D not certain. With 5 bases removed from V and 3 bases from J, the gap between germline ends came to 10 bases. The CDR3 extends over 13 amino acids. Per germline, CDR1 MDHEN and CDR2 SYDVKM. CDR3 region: CASSPGIYTEAFF. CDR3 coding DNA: TGTGCCAGCAGTCCGGGGATCTACACTGAAGCTTTCTTT.

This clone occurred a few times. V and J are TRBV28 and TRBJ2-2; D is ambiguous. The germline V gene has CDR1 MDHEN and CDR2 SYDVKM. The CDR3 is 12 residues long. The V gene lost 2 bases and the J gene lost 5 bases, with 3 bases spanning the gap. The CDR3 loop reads CASSLETGELFF. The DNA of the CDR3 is TGTGCCAGCAGTTTAGAGACCGGGGAGCTGTTTTTT.

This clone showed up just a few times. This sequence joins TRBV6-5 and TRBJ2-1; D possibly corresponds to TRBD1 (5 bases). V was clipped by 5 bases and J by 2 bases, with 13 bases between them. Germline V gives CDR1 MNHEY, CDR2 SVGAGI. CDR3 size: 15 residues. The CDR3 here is CASSPDRTPYNEQFF. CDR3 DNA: TGTGCCAGCAGTCCAGACAGAACTCCCTACAATGAGCAGTTCTTC.

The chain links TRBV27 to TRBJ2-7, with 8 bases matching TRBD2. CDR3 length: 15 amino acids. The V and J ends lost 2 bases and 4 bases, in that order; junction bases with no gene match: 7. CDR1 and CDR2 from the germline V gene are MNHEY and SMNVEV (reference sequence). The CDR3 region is CASSLGLGGRYEQYF. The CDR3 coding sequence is TGTGCCAGCAGTTTAGGGCTCGGCGGGAGGTACGAGCAGTACTTC.

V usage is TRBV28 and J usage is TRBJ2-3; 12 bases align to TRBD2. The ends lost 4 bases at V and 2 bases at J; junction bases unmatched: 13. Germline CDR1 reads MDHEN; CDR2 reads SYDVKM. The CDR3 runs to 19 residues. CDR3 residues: CASSSSTSGGLYLTDTQYF. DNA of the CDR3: TGTGCCAGCAGTTCCTCGACTAGCGGGGGCCTCTACCTCACAGATACGCAGTATTTT. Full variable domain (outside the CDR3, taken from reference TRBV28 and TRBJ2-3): DVKVTQSSRYLVKRTGEKVFLECVQDMDHENMFWYRQDPGLGLRLIYFSYDVKMKEKGDIPEGYSVSREKKERFSLILESASTNQTSMYLCASSSSTSGGLYLTDTQYFGPGTRLTVL.

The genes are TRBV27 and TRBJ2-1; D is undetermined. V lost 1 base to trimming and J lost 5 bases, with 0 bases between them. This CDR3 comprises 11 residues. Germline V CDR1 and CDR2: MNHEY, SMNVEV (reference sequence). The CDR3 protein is CASSLYNEQFF. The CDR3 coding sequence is TGTGCCAGCAGTTTATACAATGAGCAGTTCTTC.

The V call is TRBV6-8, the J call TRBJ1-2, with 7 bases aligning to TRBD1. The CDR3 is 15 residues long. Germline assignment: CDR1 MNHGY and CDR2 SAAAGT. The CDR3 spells CAGMTGRGGYYGYTF. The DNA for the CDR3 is TGTGCAGGGATGACGGGCAGGGGGGGGTACTATGGCTACACCTTC.

DNA for the CDR3: TGTGCCAGCAGCTTAGGACAGGGCGGGGAGCTGTTTTTT. It encodes CASSLGQGGELFF. The chain couples TRBV7-2 to TRBJ2-2; 7 bases align to TRBD1. V shed 1 base, J shed 7 bases, and the junction held 0 bases outside the gene matches. Germline V gene data show CDR1 as SGHTA and CDR2 as FQGNSA. The CDR3 has 13 residues.

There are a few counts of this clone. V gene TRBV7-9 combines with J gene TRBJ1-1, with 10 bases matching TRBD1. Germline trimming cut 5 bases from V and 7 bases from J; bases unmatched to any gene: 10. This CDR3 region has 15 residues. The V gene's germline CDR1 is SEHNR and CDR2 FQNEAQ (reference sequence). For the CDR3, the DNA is TGTGCCAGCAGCCAATCGACAGGGGGCGGCTATGAAGCTTTCTTT. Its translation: CASSQSTGGGYEAFF.

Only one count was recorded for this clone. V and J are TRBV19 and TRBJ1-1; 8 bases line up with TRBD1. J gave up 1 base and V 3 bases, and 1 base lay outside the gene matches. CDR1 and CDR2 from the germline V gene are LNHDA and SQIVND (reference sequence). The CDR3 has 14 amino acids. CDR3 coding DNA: TGTGCCAGTAGTATCGGACAGGGGAACACTGAAGCTTTCTTT. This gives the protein CASSIGQGNTEAFF.

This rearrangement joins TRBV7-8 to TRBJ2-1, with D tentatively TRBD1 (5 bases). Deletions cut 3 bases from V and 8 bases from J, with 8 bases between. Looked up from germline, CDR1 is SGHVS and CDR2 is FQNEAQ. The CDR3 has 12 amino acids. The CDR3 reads CASSFRVDEQFF. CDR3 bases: TGTGCCAGCAGCTTCAGGGTAGATGAGCAGTTCTTC.

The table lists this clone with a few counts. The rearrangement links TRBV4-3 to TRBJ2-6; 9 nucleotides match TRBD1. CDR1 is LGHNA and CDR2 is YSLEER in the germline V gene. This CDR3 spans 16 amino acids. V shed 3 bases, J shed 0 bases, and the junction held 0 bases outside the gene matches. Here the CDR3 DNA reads TGCGCCAGCAGCCAGACAGGGGGCTCTGGGGCCAACGTCCTGACTTTC. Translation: CASSQTGGSGANVLTF.

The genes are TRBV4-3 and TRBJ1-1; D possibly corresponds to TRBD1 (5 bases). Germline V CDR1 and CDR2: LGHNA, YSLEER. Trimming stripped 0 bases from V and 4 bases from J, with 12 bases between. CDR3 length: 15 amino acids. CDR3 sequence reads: CASSQDPGGGTEAFF. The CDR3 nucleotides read TGCGCCAGCAGCCAAGATCCTGGGGGTGGCACTGAAGCTTTCTTT.

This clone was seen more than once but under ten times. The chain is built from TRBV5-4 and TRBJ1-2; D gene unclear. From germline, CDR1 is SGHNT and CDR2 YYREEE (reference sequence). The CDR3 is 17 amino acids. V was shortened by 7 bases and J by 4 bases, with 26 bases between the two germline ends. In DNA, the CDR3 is TGTGCCAGCGGACCTGACGTACCAGCAGGAAAGACCTATGGCTACACCTTC. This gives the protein CASGPDVPAGKTYGYTF.

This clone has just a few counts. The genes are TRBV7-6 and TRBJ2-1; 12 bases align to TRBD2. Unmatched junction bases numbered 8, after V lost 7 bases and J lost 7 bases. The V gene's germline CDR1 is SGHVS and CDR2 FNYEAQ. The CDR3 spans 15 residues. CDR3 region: CASTETSGSRNEQFF. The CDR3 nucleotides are TGTGCCAGCACCGAGACTAGCGGGAGTCGGAATGAGCAGTTCTTC.

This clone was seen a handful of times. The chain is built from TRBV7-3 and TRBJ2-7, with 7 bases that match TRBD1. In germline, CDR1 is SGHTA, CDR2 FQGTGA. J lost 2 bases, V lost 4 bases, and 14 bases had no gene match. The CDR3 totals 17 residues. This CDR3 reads CASSSTLDRVKPYEQYF. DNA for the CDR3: TGTGCCAGCAGCTCCACCCTCGACAGGGTAAAACCCTACGAGCAGTACTTC.

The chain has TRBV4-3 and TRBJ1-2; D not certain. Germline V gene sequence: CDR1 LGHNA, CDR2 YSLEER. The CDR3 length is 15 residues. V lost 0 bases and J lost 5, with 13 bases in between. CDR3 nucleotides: TGCGCCAGCAGCCAAGACCCCGGGGAAATTTATGGCTACACCTTC. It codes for CASSQDPGEIYGYTF.

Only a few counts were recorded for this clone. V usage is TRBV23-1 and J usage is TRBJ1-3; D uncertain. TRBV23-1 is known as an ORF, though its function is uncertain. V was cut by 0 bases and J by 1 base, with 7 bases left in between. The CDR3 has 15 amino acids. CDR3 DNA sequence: TGCGCCAGCAGTCAATCGATAAGATCTGGAAACACCATATATTTT. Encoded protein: CASSQSIRSGNTIYF.

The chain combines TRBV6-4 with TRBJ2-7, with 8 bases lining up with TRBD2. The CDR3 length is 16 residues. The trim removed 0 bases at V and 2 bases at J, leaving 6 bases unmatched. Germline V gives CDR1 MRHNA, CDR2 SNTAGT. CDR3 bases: TGTGCCAGCAGTGACTCTGGCGGGGGGCCTACCTACGAGCAGTACTTC. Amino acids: CASSDSGGGPTYEQYF.

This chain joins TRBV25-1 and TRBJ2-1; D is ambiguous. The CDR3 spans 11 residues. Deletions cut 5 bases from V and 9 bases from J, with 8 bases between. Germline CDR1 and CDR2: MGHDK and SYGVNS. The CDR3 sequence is CASSRLGEQFF. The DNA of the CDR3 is TGTGCCAGCAGTCGGCTCGGTGAGCAGTTCTTC.

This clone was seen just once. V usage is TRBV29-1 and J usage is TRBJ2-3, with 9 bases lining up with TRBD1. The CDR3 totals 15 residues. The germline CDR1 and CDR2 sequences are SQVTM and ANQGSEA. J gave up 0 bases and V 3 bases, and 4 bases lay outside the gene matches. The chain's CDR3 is CSVDGTGPSTDTQYF. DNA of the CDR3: TGCAGCGTTGACGGGACAGGGCCCAGCACAGATACGCAGTATTTT.

CDR3 sequence (DNA): TGTGCCAGCAGCTTGGGGGAGCTCTATGGCTACACCTTC. Protein product: CASSLGELYGYTF. The chain links TRBV5-6 to TRBJ1-2, with D unresolved. V was cut by 0 bases and J by 4 bases, with 7 bases left in between. Germline CDR1 SGHDT, CDR2 YYEEEE. This CDR3 is 13 amino acids long. Filled out from reference TRBV5-6 and TRBJ1-2, the complete variable domain reads DAGVTQSPTHLIKTRGQQVTLRCSPKSGHDTVSWYQQALGQGPQFIFQYYEEEERQRGNFPDRFSGHQFPNYSSELNVNALLLGDSALYLCASSLGELYGYTFGSGTRLTVV.

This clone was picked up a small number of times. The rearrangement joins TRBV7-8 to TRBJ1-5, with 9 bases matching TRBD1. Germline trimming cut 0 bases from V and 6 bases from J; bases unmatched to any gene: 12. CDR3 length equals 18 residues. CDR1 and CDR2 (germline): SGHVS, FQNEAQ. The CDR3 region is CASSLAGATGGMGQPQHF. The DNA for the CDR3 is TGTGCCAGCAGCTTAGCCGGGGCCACAGGGGGCATGGGTCAGCCCCAGCATTTT.

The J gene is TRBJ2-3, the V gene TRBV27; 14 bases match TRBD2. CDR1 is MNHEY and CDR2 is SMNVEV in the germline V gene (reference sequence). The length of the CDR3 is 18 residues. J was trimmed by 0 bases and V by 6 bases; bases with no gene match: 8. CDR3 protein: CASRPTTSGRASTDTQYF. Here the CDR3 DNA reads TGTGCCAGCAGACCCACGACTAGCGGGAGGGCTAGCACAGATACGCAGTATTTT.

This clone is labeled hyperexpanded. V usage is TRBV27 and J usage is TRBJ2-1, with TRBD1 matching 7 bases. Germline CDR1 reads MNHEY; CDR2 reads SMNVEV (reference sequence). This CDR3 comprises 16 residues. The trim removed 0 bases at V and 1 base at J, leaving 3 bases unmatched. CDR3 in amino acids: CASSLSQGISYNEQFF. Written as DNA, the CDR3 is TGTGCCAGCAGTTTATCACAGGGGATATCCTACAATGAGCAGTTCTTC.

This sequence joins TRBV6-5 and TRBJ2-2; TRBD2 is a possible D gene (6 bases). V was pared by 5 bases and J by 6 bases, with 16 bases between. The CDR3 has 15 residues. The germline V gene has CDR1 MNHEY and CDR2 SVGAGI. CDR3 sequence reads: CASSPPTSGAGELFF. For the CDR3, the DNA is TGTGCCAGCAGTCCCCCGACTAGTGGGGCCGGGGAGCTGTTTTTT.

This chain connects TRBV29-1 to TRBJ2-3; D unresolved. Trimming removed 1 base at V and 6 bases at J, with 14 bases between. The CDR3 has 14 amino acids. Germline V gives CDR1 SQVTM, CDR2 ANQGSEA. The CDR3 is CSVEGLRALDTQYF. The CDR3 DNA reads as TGCAGCGTTGAAGGCCTCCGGGCTCTGGATACGCAGTATTTT.

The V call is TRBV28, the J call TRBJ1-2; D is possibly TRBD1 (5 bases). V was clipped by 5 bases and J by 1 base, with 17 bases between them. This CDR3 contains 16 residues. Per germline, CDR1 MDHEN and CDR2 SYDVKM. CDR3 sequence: CASSLDPTDFNYGYTF. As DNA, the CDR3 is TGTGCCAGCAGTCTGGACCCGACAGATTTTAACTATGGCTACACCTTC.

DNA for the CDR3: TGCGCCAGCAGCCCCCAGGGGGCAGGATATGGCTACACCTTC. The encoded protein is CASSPQGAGYGYTF. This rearrangement joins TRBV5-1 to TRBJ1-2; 8 bases line up with TRBD1. Germline V gene data show CDR1 as SGHRS and CDR2 as YFSETQ. The ends lost 4 bases at V and 5 bases at J; junction bases unmatched: 7. The CDR3 sequence is 14 residues long.